These 10 T cell receptor beta chains came from one sample sequenced in a study of regulatory T cells in long-lasting Graves disease. Time point of the sample: newly diagnosed GD, antithyroid drugs for less than 3 months. Construction of the TCR library relied on RNA isolated from PBMCs. To make TCR beta libraries, researchers used iRepertoire HTBI primers and Arm-PCR of CDR3 regions. TCRdb analysed the multiplex PCR reads with MiXCR anew, one entry per CDR3 protein. The sample lists 440,000 or so distinct CDR3 sequences, 14% to 15% occurring once. The sample also formed part of further work on T cells in Graves' hyperthyroidism and ophthalmopathy.

Sequenced here: peripheral blood mononuclear cells (PBMCs), sampled at new diagnosis, from a patient treated with antithyroid drugs. These receptors came from a woman aged 25 to 39 with Graves disease.

This clonotype was picked up many times. The chain couples TRBV6-1 to TRBJ2-1, with D perhaps TRBD2 (6 bases). The length of the CDR3 is 14 residues. Germline loops: CDR1 MNHNS, CDR2 SASEGT. V lost 2 bases and J lost 3, with 8 bases in between. For the CDR3, the DNA is TGTGCCAGCAGTGAACGGGAGAGCTACAATGAGCAGTTCTTC. It translates to CASSERESYNEQFF.

This clonotype was counted between two and nine times. The chain couples TRBV24-1 to TRBJ1-2; 11 bases agree with TRBD1. V lost 4 bases, J lost 7 bases, and 4 bases stayed unmatched. Germline CDR1 is KGHDR and CDR2 is SFDVKD. The CDR3 is made up of 14 amino acids. The CDR3 DNA reads as TGTGCCACCAGTGACCCGGGACAGGGGGGTGGCTACACCTTC. This encodes CATSDPGQGGGYTF.

The rearrangement uses TRBV20-1 and TRBJ2-2; TRBD2 matches at 10 bases. Germline V gene sequence: CDR1 DFQATT, CDR2 SNEGSKA (reference sequence). The J segment lost 6 bases and the V segment lost 2 bases, leaving 6 bases of the junction unmatched. The length of the CDR3 is 15 residues. The CDR3 here is CSARLAGVGSGELFF. DNA for the CDR3: TGCAGTGCTAGACTAGCGGGAGTCGGGTCCGGGGAGCTGTTTTTT.

This clonotype has ten or more counts. The chain uses TRBV12-3 or TRBV12-4 and TRBJ2-7; D is perhaps TRBD1 (6 bases). The CDR3 is made up of 11 amino acids. V dropped 9 bases and J dropped 5 bases, with 11 bases sitting between them. In DNA form, the CDR3 reads TGTGCCAGTTCCAGGGGTAACGAGCAGTACTTC. Its protein is CASSRGNEQYF.

This clonotype showed up just a few times. The chain links TRBV28 to TRBJ2-1; possible D gene TRBD2, 6 bases. Germline V gives CDR1 MDHEN, CDR2 SYDVKM. The CDR3 is 13 residues long. Deletions cut 5 bases from V and 5 bases from J, with 10 bases between. The CDR3 DNA follows: TGTGCCAGCAGTCGGGAGTTCGACAATGAGCAGTTCTTC. It specifies CASSREFDNEQFF.

In its sample, this clonotype was seen many times. The rearrangement joins TRBV20-1 to TRBJ1-4, with 7 bases aligning to TRBD1. CDR1 DFQATT and CDR2 SNEGSKA come from the germline V gene (reference sequence). The CDR3 is 13 residues long. The J segment lost 7 bases and the V segment lost 6 bases, leaving 8 bases of the junction unmatched. The CDR3 reads CSANGQEGEKLFF. The CDR3, as DNA: TGCAGTGCCAACGGACAGGAGGGTGAAAAACTGTTTTTT.

J is TRBJ2-4 and V is TRBV2, with TRBD2 matching 7 bases. The CDR3 length is 15 residues. Germline V gene data show CDR1 as SNHLY and CDR2 as FYNNEI. With V trimmed by 6 bases and J by 0 bases, 5 bases remained unmatched. In nucleotides, the CDR3 is TGTGCCAGCAGAGTTAGCGGGTTAGCCAAAAACATTCAGTACTTC. As protein: CASRVSGLAKNIQYF.

The table lists this clonotype with many counts. This chain links TRBV2 with TRBJ1-5; D may be TRBD1 (5 bases). V was pared by 7 bases and J by 5 bases, with 9 bases between. Germline V gene data show CDR1 as SNHLY and CDR2 as FYNNEI. There are 12 residues in the CDR3. The CDR3 spells CASKGQDQPQHF. As DNA, the CDR3 is TGTGCCAGCAAGGGGCAGGATCAGCCCCAGCATTTT.

This clonotype came up many times. V is TRBV3-1 and J is TRBJ1-2, with a weak D call TRBD1 (6 bases). V was pared by 4 bases and J by 8 bases, with 14 bases between. The V gene's germline CDR1 is LGHDT and CDR2 YNNKEL (reference sequence). The CDR3 spans 13 residues. The CDR3 loop is CASSRTGSPGYTF. DNA of the CDR3: TGTGCCAGCAGCCGCACAGGGTCACCGGGCTACACCTTC.

This clonotype was seen only a few times. The rearrangement joins TRBV28 to TRBJ2-1; D gene uncertain. The CDR3 covers 14 residues. Germline loops: CDR1 MDHEN, CDR2 SYDVKM. With 3 bases removed from V and 1 base from J, the gap between germline ends came to 7 bases. The CDR3 DNA sequence: TGTGCCAGCAGTTTCTTAGGGTCCTACAATGAGCAGTTCTTC. Protein: CASSFLGSYNEQFF.